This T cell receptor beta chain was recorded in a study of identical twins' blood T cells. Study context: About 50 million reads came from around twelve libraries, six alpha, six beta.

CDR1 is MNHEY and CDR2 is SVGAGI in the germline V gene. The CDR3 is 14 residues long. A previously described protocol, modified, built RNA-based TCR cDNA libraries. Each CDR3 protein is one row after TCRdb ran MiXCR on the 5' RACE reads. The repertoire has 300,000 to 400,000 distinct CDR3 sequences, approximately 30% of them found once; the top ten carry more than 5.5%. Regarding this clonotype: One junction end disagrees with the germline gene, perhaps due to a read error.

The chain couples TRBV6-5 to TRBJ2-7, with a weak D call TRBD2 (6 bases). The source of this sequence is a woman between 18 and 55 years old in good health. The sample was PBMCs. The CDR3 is CASSRPSESYAQYF. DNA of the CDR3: TGTGCCAGCAGTCGGCCTAGCGAATCCTACGCGCAGTACTTC.